A selection of T cell receptor beta chains follows, all from one sample in a study of sequential checkpoint blockade in melanoma. The assay was immunoSEQ multiplex PCR, and TCRdb's table has in-frame clones only and misses some. The data hold a few thousand clones, with under 45% observed a single time. The material sequenced was tumor tissue (inferred from file names), taken from a patient given nivolumab and ipilimumab in sequence. These receptors came from a human donor with melanoma. Both conserved end residues are part of each CDR3. A D gene is named only where the DNA matches it firmly. A clone size is listed for some rows: how often the clone was seen (once, few, many), or a class if it is expanded.

v_call	clone_size	d_call	j_call	cdr3_nt	cdr3_aa
TRBV23-1	.	.	TRBJ2-1	TGCGCCAGCAGCCAAGATTACTACAACAATGAGCAGTTCTTC	CASSQDYYNNEQFF
TRBV6-8	few	.	TRBJ2-1	TGTGCCAGCAGTTTATCGGGGAATGAGCAGTTCTTC	CASSLSGNEQFF
TRBV19	once	.	TRBJ2-7	TGTGCCGCAGGCGGGGGACACTACTACGAGCAGTACTTC	CAAGGGHYYEQYF
TRBV19	.	.	TRBJ1-1	TGTGCCAGTAGTATAATGCAGAAGAACACTGAAGCTTTCTTT	CASSIMQKNTEAFF
TRBV11-3	.	.	TRBJ1-1	TGTGCCAGCAGCCTTCAAGTGGGGTTGGGGAACACTGAAGCTTTCTTT	CASSLQVGLGNTEAFF
TRBV12-5	few	.	TRBJ2-1	TGTGCTAGTGGTTTGACGTCGACAGTCACTGGGCACAATGAGCAGTTCTTC	CASGLTSTVTGHNEQFF
TRBV15	.	TRBD1	TRBJ1-2	TGTGCCACCAGCAGAAATTTGGGAGACAGGGAGGATGGCTACACCTTC	CATSRNLGDREDGYTF
TRBV28	.	.	TRBJ2-7	TGTGCCAGCAGAATCGGGGACTCCTACGAGCAGTACTTC	CASRIGDSYEQYF
TRBV6-8	many	TRBD1	TRBJ1-2	TGTGCCAGCGCTAACAGGGGTTTCTATGGCTACACCTTC	CASANRGFYGYTF
TRBV6-8	few	.	TRBJ1-3	TGTGCCAGCAGGACAGATTATGGAAACACCATATATTTT	CASRTDYGNTIYF
TRBV30	.	TRBD2	TRBJ2-7	TGTGCCTGGAGTGTACCGGCTAGCGGGAGCTACGAGCAGTACTTC	CAWSVPASGSYEQYF
TRBV7-6	few	.	TRBJ2-1	TGTGCCAGCAGCTTGAGCCCCACACTGTTAAACAATGAGCAGTTCTTC	CASSLSPTLLNNEQFF
TRBV28	medium-sized	.	TRBJ1-5	TGTGCCAGCAGCTCCAGGGGCGCGGGCAATCAGCCCCAGCATTTT	CASSSRGAGNQPQHF
TRBV5-1	.	.	TRBJ1-2	TGCGCCAGCAGACTGTCTGCAGGGCCTTTTTTCTATGGCTACACCTTC	CASRLSAGPFFYGYTF
TRBV6-1	few	.	TRBJ1-2	TGTGCCAGCAGTGAAGACTTGGCAGGGCCCCTTCGGGGCTACACCTTC	CASSEDLAGPLRGYTF
TRBV14	medium-sized	TRBD1	TRBJ2-7	TGTGCCAGCAGCCAGGGGACAGGGTGGTTGCGGGAGCAGTACTTC	CASSQGTGWLREQYF
TRBV6-8	.	TRBD1	TRBJ2-1	TGTGCCAGCAGTTACTCAGGGACAGGGGAGCGGAATGAGCAGTTCTTC	CASSYSGTGERNEQFF
TRBV18	.	.	TRBJ1-2	TGTGCCAGCTCACCGGAACCTAGTCCCGTCTATGGCTACACCTTC	CASSPEPSPVYGYTF
TRBV18	few	.	TRBJ2-5	TGTGCCAGCTCACCCCCGAGAGGGCAGGGGGAGACCCAGTACTTC	CASSPPRGQGETQYF
TRBV12-5	once	TRBD1	TRBJ2-1	TGTGCCAGCAATCCGGGACAGGGTTTCGGCAATGAGCAGTTCTTC	CASNPGQGFGNEQFF
TRBV7-5	.	.	TRBJ2-7	TGTGCCAGCAGCTTGTTCACTCTACTAAGCTCCTACGAGCAGTACTTC	CASSLFTLLSSYEQYF
TRBV10-3	.	TRBD2	TRBJ2-1	TGTGCCATCAGTGAGTCAGAACTAGCGGGACTTTCCCGCCATGAGCAGTTCTTC	CAISESELAGLSRHEQFF